The rows below give T cell receptor beta chains drawn from one sample of a study of T cells in localized non-small cell lung cancer. TCRdb's copy holds only in-frame clones and misses some; the assay was immunoSEQ multiplex PCR. The sample includes around 25,000 clones, approximately 83% of them seen just once. The sequencing used peripheral blood, collected before any cancer treatment. The source is a male donor aged 60 or over with stage II squamous cell lung carcinoma. The CDR3 runs from the conserved cysteine through the conserved F or W. A D gene is named only where the DNA matches it firmly. Clone sizes are given selectively: once, few, many, or a class where the clone is expanded.

TRBD2	once	TRBV7-9	TRBJ2-1	CASSAPRLAGVEGEQFF	TGTGCCAGCAGCGCCCCCCGACTAGCGGGAGTGGAGGGTGAGCAGTTCTTC
NA	NA	TRBV5-1	TRBJ2-7	CASSGQGLYEQYF	TGCGCCAGCAGCGGCCAGGGGCTCTACGAGCAGTACTTC
NA	NA	TRBV7-2	TRBJ2-7	CASSLAGHPSYEQYF	TGTGCCAGCAGCTTAGCGGGGCATCCCTCCTACGAGCAGTACTTC
NA	NA	TRBV28	TRBJ1-5	CATWEGLGNQPQHF	TGTGCCACCTGGGAGGGTCTGGGCAATCAGCCCCAGCATTTT
NA	few	TRBV13	TRBJ2-3	CASTFGGGKDTQYF	TGTGCCAGCACCTTTGGTGGGGGGAAGGATACGCAGTATTTT
NA	NA	TRBV27	TRBJ1-2	CASSLEANYGYTF	TGTGCCAGCAGTTTAGAGGCTAACTATGGCTACACCTTC
NA	NA	TRBV12-5	TRBJ1-1	CASAPQGISEAFF	TGTGCTAGTGCCCCACAGGGAATATCTGAAGCTTTCTTT
NA	few	TRBV6-1	TRBJ1-1	CASSEVDRPSEAFF	TGTGCCAGCAGTGAGGTGGACAGACCCTCTGAAGCTTTCTTT
NA	NA	TRBV18	TRBJ2-7	CASSPQGTYEQYF	TGTGCCAGCTCACCTCAGGGAACCTACGAGCAGTACTTC
NA	NA	TRBV19	TRBJ1-1	CASRERGLNTEAFF	TGTGCCAGTAGAGAGAGGGGCCTTAACACTGAAGCTTTCTTT
TRBD1	medium-sized	TRBV29-1	TRBJ1-6	CSARTGGDNSPLHF	TGCAGCGCCCGAACAGGGGGCGATAATTCACCCCTCCACTTT
NA	NA	TRBV5-4	TRBJ1-1	CASSLTGRGFTEAFF	TGTGCCAGCAGCTTGACAGGGAGGGGGTTCACTGAAGCTTTCTTT
NA	NA	TRBV11-2	TRBJ2-1	CASSLGGHEQFF	TGTGCCAGCAGCTTGGGGGGGCATGAGCAGTTCTTC
TRBD1	NA	TRBV6-1	TRBJ2-2	CASRGQAAGELFF	TGTGCCAGCCGGGGACAGGCCGCCGGGGAGCTGTTTTTT
TRBD2	NA	TRBV29-1	TRBJ2-1	CSVRGGREATYNEQFF	TGCAGCGTGCGGGGGGGGCGGGAGGCCACCTACAATGAGCAGTTCTTC
NA	NA	TRBV5-6	TRBJ1-2	CASSLNSIGGYTF	TGTGCCAGCAGCTTGAATTCGATAGGTGGCTACACCTTC
TRBD2	NA	TRBV2	TRBJ2-7	CASKEVAGGLSNEQYF	TGTGCCAGCAAAGAAGTAGCGGGAGGATTAAGCAACGAGCAGTACTTC
TRBD2	once	TRBV11-3	TRBJ2-1	CASSRRGGNNEQFF	TGTGCCAGCAGCCGCCGGGGGGGAAACAATGAGCAGTTCTTC
NA	NA	TRBV18	TRBJ2-5	CASSPVRQETQYF	TGTGCCAGCTCACCAGTCAGACAAGAGACCCAGTACTTC
NA	NA	TRBV28	TRBJ2-1	CASSYQTKGSNEQFF	TGTGCCAGCAGTTACCAAACTAAGGGGAGTAATGAGCAGTTCTTC
NA	NA	TRBV28	TRBJ2-7	CASSLSVAYEQYF	TGTGCCAGCAGTTTATCAGTGGCCTACGAGCAGTACTTC
TRBD1	few	TRBV6-6	TRBJ1-1	CASRNDRGLAFF	TGTGCCAGCAGAAACGACAGGGGGCTGGCTTTCTTT
NA	NA	TRBV30	TRBJ1-2	CAWSGTTSSGYTF	TGTGCCTGGAGTGGAACTACCTCCTCCGGCTACACCTTC
TRBD2	NA	TRBV5-1	TRBJ2-2	CASSNAGGDVRELFF	TGCGCCAGCAGCAACGCGGGGGGCGATGTACGGGAGCTGTTTTTT
NA	NA	TRBV6-1	TRBJ2-5	CASRDTTGETQYF	TGTGCCAGCAGAGACACGACTGGGGAGACCCAGTACTTC
NA	NA	TRBV18	TRBJ1-4	CASSRGLNEKLFF	TGTGCCAGCTCACGTGGACTTAATGAAAAACTGTTTTTT
NA	once	TRBV6-1	TRBJ1-2	CASSEGDGYYGYTF	TGTGCCAGCAGTGAAGGGGACGGGTACTATGGCTACACCTTC
NA	NA	TRBV7-6	TRBJ1-2	CASSPSGGGYTF	TGTGCCAGCAGCCCCAGTGGGGGCGGCTACACCTTC
NA	NA	TRBV23-1	TRBJ1-5	CAATPGRRSNQPQHF	TGCGCCGCGACACCCGGAAGGAGGAGCAATCAGCCCCAGCATTTT
NA	NA	TRBV5-1	TRBJ2-3	CASSNKYPGGLTDTQYF	TGCGCCAGCAGCAATAAGTATCCGGGGGGCTTAACAGATACGCAGTATTTT
NA	NA	TRBV7-2	TRBJ2-3	CASSGSTDTQYF	TGTGCCAGCAGCGGTTCCACAGATACGCAGTATTTT
TRBD1	NA	TRBV30	TRBJ1-3	CAWSISGGTGNTIYF	TGTGCCTGGAGTATCTCAGGGGGCACTGGAAACACCATATATTTT
TRBD2	NA	TRBV4-1	TRBJ2-4	CASEPGLDLLAKNIQYF	TGCGCCAGCGAACCGGGACTAGACCTCTTAGCCAAAAACATTCAGTACTTC
NA	NA	TRBV7-3	TRBJ2-5	CASSFGAEETQYF	TGTGCCAGCAGCTTTGGGGCGGAAGAGACCCAGTACTTC
NA	NA	TRBV6-5	TRBJ2-5	CASSSNPRGAGETQYF	TGTGCCAGCAGTTCCAACCCACGGGGGGCTGGAGAGACCCAGTACTTC
TRBD2	NA	TRBV29-1	TRBJ2-1	CSVEKGGGIGNEQFF	TGCAGCGTTGAGAAGGGCGGGGGGATTGGTAATGAGCAGTTCTTC
TRBD1	NA	TRBV19	TRBJ1-2	CASTLGQDINYGYTF	TGTGCCAGTACCCTGGGACAGGATATTAACTATGGCTACACCTTC
NA	NA	TRBV7-2	TRBJ2-7	CASSLLAGTHGEQYF	TGTGCCAGCAGCTTACTAGCAGGCACCCATGGGGAGCAGTACTTC
NA	NA	TRBV21-1	TRBJ2-1	CASSKGGFRGAYNEQFF	TGTGCCAGCAGCAAAGGAGGTTTCAGGGGAGCCTACAATGAGCAGTTCTTC
TRBD1	NA	TRBV18	TRBJ2-3	CASPPGGQLADTQYF	TGTGCCAGCCCACCAGGGGGACAATTGGCAGATACGCAGTATTTT
NA	once	TRBV4-1	TRBJ1-3	CASSPAWGPAIGNTIYF	TGCGCCAGCAGCCCCGCCTGGGGTCCCGCTATTGGAAACACCATATATTTT